The 31 T cell receptor beta chains reported below all come from one sample, sequenced in a study of T cells in Graves' hyperthyroidism and ophthalmopathy. Amplification of TCR beta CDR3 regions was performed using RNA transcripts as template. The primer set for the first-round RT-PCR of the TCR CDR3 was HTBI. From the multiplex PCR reads, TCRdb called clonotypes with MiXCR, one entry per CDR3 protein. The sample records about 400,000 distinct CDR3 sequences, about 13% being singletons. Sequenced: blood. Receptors originate from a woman aged 18-29 years with Graves' hyperthyroidism.

The chain employs TRBV4-2 and TRBJ1-1; 11 nucleotides line up with TRBD1. The CDR3 runs 14 residues. Germline assignment: CDR1 LGHNA and CDR2 YNFKEQ. V trimming: 4 bases; J trimming: 7 bases; junction bases outside the gene matches: 5. The CDR3, as DNA: TGTGCCAGCAGCCCGGGACAGGGGGACTATGAAGCTTTCTTT. Protein product: CASSPGQGDYEAFF.

This clonotype was seen repeatedly, ten times or more. The J gene is TRBJ1-1, the V gene TRBV2; the D gene is possibly TRBD1 (6 bases). Germline CDR1 is SNHLY and CDR2 is FYNNEI. The CDR3 sequence is 14 residues long. Trimming removed 10 bases from V and 3 bases from J, with 18 bases in between. The CDR3 loop is CATARQGYDTEAFF. CDR3 nucleotide sequence: TGTGCCACCGCCCGGCAGGGGTATGACACTGAAGCTTTCTTT.

This clonotype showed up many times. This chain connects TRBV2 to TRBJ1-1, with a tentative D call TRBD1 (6 bases). Germline values: CDR1 SNHLY, CDR2 FYNNEI. This CDR3 has 16 amino acids. V was trimmed by 4 bases and J by 5 bases, leaving 20 bases between them. The CDR3 loop is CASSVSGQGIGTEAFF. The CDR3 DNA is TGTGCCAGCAGTGTAAGCGGGCAGGGGATAGGTACTGAAGCTTTCTTT.

This clonotype was seen many times. The rearrangement joins TRBV28 to TRBJ2-7, with 11 positions matching TRBD2. Germline V lookup: CDR1 MDHEN, CDR2 SYDVKM. The CDR3 has 15 residues. V was clipped by 6 bases and J by 6 bases; unmatched bases: 10. The CDR3 spells CASRPTSGGIREQYF. The CDR3 DNA follows: TGTGCCAGCAGGCCCACTAGCGGGGGAATACGCGAGCAGTACTTC.

There are many counts of this clonotype. This chain uses TRBV5-5 with TRBJ2-3; D remains ambiguous. Germline CDR1 SGHKS, CDR2 YYEKEE (reference sequence). CDR3 length equals 11 residues. V was trimmed by 3 bases and J by 8 bases, leaving 7 bases between them. This CDR3 reads CASSWTGTQYF. In DNA, the CDR3 is TGTGCCAGCAGCTGGACGGGTACGCAGTATTTT.

The sample holds many counts of this clonotype. V gene TRBV14 combines with J gene TRBJ2-1; 7 positions agree with TRBD2. V dropped 6 bases and J dropped 0; count of bases not matched to a gene: 8. CDR1 is SGHDN and CDR2 is FVKESK in the germline V gene. The length of the CDR3 is 16 residues. The CDR3, as DNA: TGTGCCAGCAGGTACCAGCGGGAAAGCTCCTACAATGAGCAGTTCTTC. It specifies CASRYQRESSYNEQFF. The full variable domain, with the rest looked up from reference TRBV14 and TRBJ2-1, is EAGVTQFPSHSVIEKGQTVTLRCDPISGHDNLYWYRRVMGKEIKFLLHFVKESKQDESGMPNNRFLAERTGGTYSTLKVQPAELEDSGVYFCASRYQRESSYNEQFFGPGTRLTVL.

There are a few counts of this clonotype. The rearrangement uses TRBV7-2 and TRBJ2-1; D remains ambiguous. Germline V lookup: CDR1 SGHTA, CDR2 FQGNSA. The CDR3 runs 14 residues. Trimming stripped 5 bases from V and 5 bases from J, with 13 bases between. The CDR3 here is CASSPAQVHNEQFF. CDR3 in DNA: TGTGCCAGCAGCCCAGCCCAGGTCCACAATGAGCAGTTCTTC.

Regarding this clonotype: This may arise from a read error, as a much more abundant clone is one base away. CDR3 nucleotides: TGTGCCAGCAGCTTAGAGAATTTGCAGCCCCAGCATTTT. This translates into CASSLENLQPQHF. The rearrangement links TRBV13 to TRBJ1-5; no firm D call. The germline V gene encodes CDR1 PRHDT and CDR2 FYEKMQ (reference sequence). The CDR3 consists of 13 residues. V was trimmed by 1 base and J by 7 bases, leaving 8 bases between them.

This clonotype was counted at least ten times. The chain has TRBV12-3 or TRBV12-4 and TRBJ1-5; the match to TRBD1 covers 8 bases. This CDR3 is 12 amino acids long. Trimming took 6 bases from V and 11 from J; bases not matched to a gene: 6. The CDR3 DNA reads TGTGCCAGCAGCACGCAACAGGGGGCCCAGCATTTT. Translating it yields CASSTQQGAQHF.

This clonotype was observed many times. The chain uses TRBV3-1 and TRBJ2-7; possible D gene TRBD2, 6 bases. The CDR3 length is 15 residues. Trimming cost V 3 bases and J 0 bases, with 12 bases left between them. CDR1 is LGHDT, CDR2 YNNKEL, per germline (reference sequence). The CDR3 bases are TGTGCCAGCAGCCATTCGGCGGGGAGCTCCTACGAGCAGTACTTC. It specifies CASSHSAGSSYEQYF.

The sample holds many counts of this clonotype. V usage is TRBV11-2 and J usage is TRBJ2-3; D unresolved. V gave up 2 bases and J gave up 0 bases, with 9 bases separating them. This CDR3 comprises 15 residues. Germline CDR1 is SGHAT and CDR2 is FQNNGV. CDR3: CASSLQLTSTDTQYF. As DNA, the CDR3 is TGTGCCAGCAGCTTACAGTTAACTAGCACAGATACGCAGTATTTT.

The chain recombines TRBV30 with TRBJ2-5; no clear D. Germline CDR1 is GTSNPN and CDR2 is SVGIG (reference sequence). V lost 0 bases, J lost 0 bases, and 5 bases lay in between. There are 13 residues in the CDR3. The CDR3 region has the DNA TGTGCCTGGAGTGTAGGGTACCAAGAGACCCAGTACTTC. Translated, it gives CAWSVGYQETQYF.

The chain carries TRBV29-1 and TRBJ2-7; 7 bases match TRBD1. Germline V gene sequence: CDR1 SQVTM, CDR2 ANQGSEA. This CDR3 has 13 residues. Germline trimming cut 3 bases from V and 7 bases from J; bases unmatched to any gene: 9. The CDR3 sequence: CSVEVTGRGEQYF. As DNA, the CDR3 is TGCAGCGTTGAGGTGACAGGGAGAGGGGAGCAGTACTTC.

This clonotype was found many times. J is TRBJ2-5 and V is TRBV6-1; 10 bases map to TRBD2. The V segment lost 8 bases and the J segment 5 bases; nucleotides outside the gene matches: 23. Germline V CDR1 and CDR2: MNHNS, SASEGT. The CDR3 runs 19 residues. CDR3 in amino acids: CASLPRAGASGRVGETQYF. In DNA, the CDR3 is TGTGCCAGCCTCCCCCGCGCGGGGGCTAGCGGGAGAGTAGGGGAGACCCAGTACTTC.

This clonotype has a count of ten or more. This sequence joins TRBV5-8 and TRBJ1-1; 8 bases agree with TRBD1. This CDR3 contains 15 residues. The trim removed 5 bases at V and 3 bases at J, leaving 9 bases unmatched. Germline CDR1 and CDR2: SGHTS and YDEGEE. CDR3 nucleotide sequence: TGTGCCAGCAGTCCCCAGGACAGGGTATACACTGAAGCTTTCTTT. This translates into CASSPQDRVYTEAFF.

This clonotype was found many times. The chain links TRBV18 to TRBJ1-1; D is unresolved. The germline V gene encodes CDR1 KGHSH and CDR2 LQKENI. V lost 3 bases and J 5 bases, leaving 10 bases between the germline ends. The CDR3 is 13 residues long. Here the CDR3 DNA reads TGTGCCAGCTCACCCTCGGGTCGGACTGAAGCTTTCTTT. This encodes CASSPSGRTEAFF.

The table lists this clonotype with many counts. The genes are TRBV18 and TRBJ2-5; TRBD1 might be the D (6 bases). The V end lost 2 bases, the J end lost 4 bases, and 8 bases lay between the germline ends. CDR3 size: 13 residues. Germline values: CDR1 KGHSH, CDR2 LQKENI. The CDR3 reads CASSPSGAETQYF. The CDR3, as DNA: TGTGCCAGCTCACCATCAGGGGCAGAGACCCAGTACTTC.

This clonotype was detected ten times or more. The chain has TRBV28 and TRBJ2-7; 10 bases align to TRBD1. J lost 3 bases, V lost 7 bases, and 9 bases had no gene match. This CDR3 contains 15 residues. Germline V gene sequence: CDR1 MDHEN, CDR2 SYDVKM. CDR3: CASISGQGIHYEQYF. The CDR3 coding sequence is TGTGCCAGCATATCGGGACAGGGGATACACTACGAGCAGTACTTC. Drawing the rest from reference TRBV28 and TRBJ2-7, the complete variable domain is DVKVTQSSRYLVKRTGEKVFLECVQDMDHENMFWYRQDPGLGLRLIYFSYDVKMKEKGDIPEGYSVSREKKERFSLILESASTNQTSMYLCASISGQGIHYEQYFGPGTRLTVT.

This clonotype was counted between two and nine times. A junction boundary mismatches the germline segment, possibly from a read error. This rearrangement joins TRBV4-1 to TRBJ1-6; D uncertain. There are 19 residues in the CDR3. Germline assignment: CDR1 MGHRA and CDR2 YSYEKL. In DNA, the CDR3 is TGCGCCAGCAGCCAAGAAAGACCGATGGGCACCTCCGATAATTCACCCCTCCACTTT. It is translated as CASSQERPMGTSDNSPLHF.

The table lists this clonotype with a count of one. This chain links TRBV9 with TRBJ2-5; no firm D call. The CDR3 loop spans 14 amino acids. The germline V gene encodes CDR1 SGDLS and CDR2 YYNGEE. The V gene lost 2 bases and the J gene lost 4 bases, with 12 bases spanning the gap. The chain's CDR3 is CASSVNPSRETQYF. Written as DNA, the CDR3 is TGTGCCAGCAGCGTGAACCCCTCTAGAGAGACCCAGTACTTC.

The table lists this clonotype with many counts. This rearrangement joins TRBV6-2 or TRBV6-3 to TRBJ2-7, with 8 bases that match TRBD2. The CDR3 covers 15 residues. V trimming: 6 bases; J trimming: 2 bases; junction bases outside the gene matches: 9. Germline V gene sequence: CDR1 MNHEY, CDR2 SVGEGT. The CDR3 reads CASSGQRESAYEQYF. In nucleotides, the CDR3 is TGTGCCAGCAGCGGCCAGCGGGAGTCCGCCTACGAGCAGTACTTC.

Ten or more counts support this clonotype. This chain connects TRBV7-2 to TRBJ1-2; D perhaps matches TRBD1 (5 bases). The ends were cut back, 1 base at V and 7 bases at J, with 10 bases in the middle. Germline V gene lookup returns CDR1 SGHTA and CDR2 FQGNSA. This CDR3 has 13 amino acids. DNA of the CDR3: TGTGCCAGCAGCTTAGTAGGGGCGGGTGGCTACACCTTC. As protein: CASSLVGAGGYTF.

The rearrangement links TRBV2 to TRBJ1-3; TRBD1 aligns across 9 bases. Trimming removed 7 bases from V and 2 bases from J; junction bases left unmatched: 6. This CDR3 is built from 15 residues. Per germline, CDR1 SNHLY and CDR2 FYNNEI. CDR3 sequence (DNA): TGTGCCAGCACCCGAGACAGGGGGACTGGAAACACCATATATTTT. It encodes CASTRDRGTGNTIYF.

This clonotype showed up many times. The rearrangement joins TRBV18 to TRBJ2-3; no firm D call. V lost 4 bases and J 6 bases, leaving 14 bases between the germline ends. CDR3 length equals 14 residues. Germline V CDR1 and CDR2: KGHSH, LQKENI. The CDR3 loop is CASSLAPLGDTQYF. The DNA of the CDR3 is TGTGCCAGCTCACTAGCACCCCTAGGGGATACGCAGTATTTT.

J is TRBJ2-7 and V is TRBV27; D is perhaps TRBD1 (6 bases). This CDR3 has 15 amino acids. V was clipped by 4 bases and J by 5 bases, with 18 bases between them. Germline V gives CDR1 MNHEY, CDR2 SMNVEV (reference sequence). The CDR3 reads CASSSGGTRGDEQYF. The CDR3 coding sequence is TGTGCCAGCAGTTCTGGGGGCACAAGAGGGGACGAGCAGTACTTC.

In its sample, this clonotype was seen many times. The chain carries TRBV24-1 and TRBJ2-1, with D hard to call. CDR3 length equals 13 residues. The V end was cut by 6 bases, the J end by 6 bases, with 11 bases between. Per the germline V gene, CDR1 is KGHDR and CDR2 is SFDVKD. CDR3 residues: CATSPQRLNEQFF. CDR3 nucleotide sequence: TGTGCCACCAGTCCTCAAAGGCTCAATGAGCAGTTCTTC.

The chain has TRBV5-1 and TRBJ2-2; TRBD1 aligns across 7 bases. Unmatched junction bases numbered 11, after V lost 6 bases and J lost 3 bases. The CDR3 extends over 16 amino acids. The germline V gene has CDR1 SGHRS and CDR2 YFSETQ. This chain's CDR3 is CASISKQGSDTGELFF. The CDR3 DNA sequence: TGCGCCAGCATATCCAAACAGGGGTCGGACACCGGGGAGCTGTTTTTT.

This clonotype was seen at least ten times. CDR3 sequence reads: CASAGTGYTF. The DNA of the CDR3 is TGTGCCAGCGCCGGGACCGGCTACACCTTC. This chain joins TRBV6-1 and TRBJ1-2; TRBD1 is a possible D gene (5 bases). Germline CDR1 is MNHNS and CDR2 is SASEGT. The V gene lost 8 bases and the J gene lost 8 bases, with 9 bases spanning the gap. The CDR3 spans 10 residues.

The chain links TRBV3-1 to TRBJ1-2; no definite D call. The CDR3 length is 14 residues. Germline V gene sequence: CDR1 LGHDT, CDR2 YNNKEL (reference sequence). Trimming stripped 2 bases from V and 11 bases from J, with 18 bases between. The CDR3 DNA is TGTGCCAGCAGCCAATTCCTTCGGACGGGAACGTACACCTTC. It is translated as CASSQFLRTGTYTF. The variable domain in full, with the rest retrieved from reference TRBV3-1 and TRBJ1-2, is DTAVSQTPKYLVTQMGNDKSIKCEQNLGHDTMYWYKQDSKKFLKIMFSYNNKELIINETVPNRFSPKSPDKAHLNLHINSLELGDSAVYFCASSQFLRTGTYTFGSGTRLTVV.

This clonotype was seen repeatedly, ten times or more. The chain combines TRBV7-2 with TRBJ2-1, with TRBD2 matching 11 bases. Germline V gives CDR1 SGHTA, CDR2 FQGNSA. The CDR3 is 15 amino acids. With 4 bases clipped from V and 7 bases from J, the junction kept 6 bases outside the gene matches. CDR3 residues: CASSSLAGVRNEQFF. The CDR3 DNA reads TGTGCCAGCAGCTCACTAGCGGGAGTTAGGAATGAGCAGTTCTTC. Combining the CDR3 with reference TRBV7-2 and TRBJ2-1 gives the whole variable domain GAGVSQSPSNKVTEKGKDVELRCDPISGHTALYWYRQSLGQGLEFLIYFQGNSAPDKSGLPSDRFSAERTGGSVSTLTIQRTQQEDSAVYLCASSSLAGVRNEQFFGPGTRLTVL.

This clonotype was recorded many times. The V gene is TRBV5-5, the J gene TRBJ1-1; D remains ambiguous. V was pared by 7 bases and J by 0 bases, with 10 bases between. The CDR3 sequence is 13 residues long. Per germline, CDR1 SGHKS and CDR2 YYEKEE (reference sequence). The CDR3 DNA follows: TGTGCCAGCTTCGACCGGTTGAACACTGAAGCTTTCTTT. Amino acids: CASFDRLNTEAFF. The whole variable domain, remainder taken from reference TRBV5-5 and TRBJ1-1, is DAGVTQSPTHLIKTRGQQVTLRCSPISGHKSVSWYQQVLGQGPQFIFQYYEKEERGRGNFPDRFSARQFPNYSSELNVNALLLGDSALYLCASFDRLNTEAFFGQGTRLTVV.